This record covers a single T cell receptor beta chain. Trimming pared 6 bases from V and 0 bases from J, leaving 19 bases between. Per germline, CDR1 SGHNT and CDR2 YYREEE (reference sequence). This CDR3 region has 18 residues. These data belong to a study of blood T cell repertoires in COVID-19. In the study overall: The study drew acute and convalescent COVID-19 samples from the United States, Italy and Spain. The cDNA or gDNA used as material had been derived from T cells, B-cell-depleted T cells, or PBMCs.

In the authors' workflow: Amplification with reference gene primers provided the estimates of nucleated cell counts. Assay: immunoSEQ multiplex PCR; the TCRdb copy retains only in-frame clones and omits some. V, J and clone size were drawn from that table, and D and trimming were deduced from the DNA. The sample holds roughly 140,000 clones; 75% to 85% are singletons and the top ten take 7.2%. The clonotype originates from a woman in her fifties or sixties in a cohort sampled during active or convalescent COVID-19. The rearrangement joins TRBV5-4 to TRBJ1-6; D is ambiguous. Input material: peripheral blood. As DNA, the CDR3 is TGTGCCAGCACCCCGCTTGATTCGGGGAGCTCCTATAATTCACCCCTCCACTTT. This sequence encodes CASTPLDSGSSYNSPLHF.